Each of the 28 T cell receptor beta chains below was sequenced from the same sample in a study of molecular identifiers for immune sequencing clone quantification. TCRdb re-analysed the PCR reads in MiXCR, keeping a single row per CDR3 protein. In the table there are more than 450,000 distinct CDR3 sequences, around 23% of which are singletons. Sequenced input: naive CD8+ T cells from blood, with Jurkat cell RNA spiked in. Subset given: FACS-sorted CD8+CD4-CCR7+CD45RA+ naive T cells. All receptors derive from a human donor in good health. Some libraries in this study had Jurkat cell RNA spiked in.

This clonotype was seen a handful of times. The chain carries TRBV5-6 and TRBJ1-1; no clear D gene. Germline V gene sequence: CDR1 SGHDT, CDR2 YYEEEE. Trimming removed 1 base at V and 4 bases at J, with 11 bases between. CDR3 size: 14 residues. In DNA form, the CDR3 reads TGTGCCAGCAGCTTGATTGCGGTCGCCACTGAAGCTTTCTTT. This codes for CASSLIAVATEAFF. Drawing the rest from reference TRBV5-6 and TRBJ1-1, the complete variable domain is DAGVTQSPTHLIKTRGQQVTLRCSPKSGHDTVSWYQQALGQGPQFIFQYYEEEERQRGNFPDRFSGHQFPNYSSELNVNALLLGDSALYLCASSLIAVATEAFFGQGTRLTVV.

This clonotype has ten or more counts. The chain uses TRBV7-9 and TRBJ1-4; D is ambiguous. Germline loops: CDR1 SEHNR, CDR2 FQNEAQ (reference sequence). The CDR3 spans 12 residues. V lost 7 bases and J 8 bases, leaving 11 bases between the germline ends. The CDR3 loop is CASTEREEKLFF. In DNA, the CDR3 is TGTGCCAGCACAGAAAGGGAGGAAAAACTGTTTTTT.

This clonotype has only a few counts. The chain joins TRBV27 to TRBJ1-5; D possibly corresponds to TRBD1 (6 bases). The germline V and J ends were trimmed by 6 bases and 2 bases, with 11 bases remaining between them. The CDR3 is 14 residues long. CDR1 MNHEY and CDR2 SMNVEV come from the germline V gene (reference sequence). The CDR3 nucleotides read TGTGCCAGCAGAAGGGGGGTTGGCAATCAGCCCCAGCATTTT. Amino acids: CASRRGVGNQPQHF.

With regard to this clonotype: One end of the junction varies from germline; a read error may be responsible. The chain uses TRBV27 and TRBJ2-1; D possibly matches TRBD1 or TRBD2 (6 bases each). The CDR3 runs to 15 residues. Looked up from germline, CDR1 is MNHEY and CDR2 is SMNVEV (reference sequence). CDR3 sequence: CASSLQGGSYSEQFF. The CDR3 DNA reads TGTGCCAGCAGTTTACAAGGGGGGTCCTACAGTGAGCAGTTCTTC.

This clonotype has ten or more counts. The V call is TRBV7-2, the J call TRBJ2-3; no firm D call. Germline CDR1 SGHTA, CDR2 FQGNSA. V was trimmed by 1 base and J by 0 bases, leaving 5 bases between them. This CDR3 spans 14 amino acids. CDR3 region: CASSLEDSTDTQYF. The CDR3 nucleotides read TGTGCCAGCAGCTTAGAGGATAGCACAGATACGCAGTATTTT.

This clonotype turned up a few times. The genes are TRBV5-1 and TRBJ2-1; D gene unclear. V was shortened by 0 bases and J by 4 bases, with 5 bases between the two germline ends. Germline V lookup: CDR1 SGHRS, CDR2 YFSETQ. The CDR3 has 13 amino acids. The CDR3 protein is CASSLVPYNEQFF. The CDR3 coding sequence is TGCGCCAGCAGCTTGGTCCCGTACAATGAGCAGTTCTTC.

About this clonotype: A single base separates this from a much larger clone, so it may be a read error. The CDR3 end shows no conserved phenylalanine or tryptophan, and so a read error is likely. The chain has TRBV6-2 or TRBV6-3 and TRBJ1-1; D call uncertain. The CDR3 runs to 15 residues. The V gene lost 4 bases and the J gene lost 4 bases, with 16 bases spanning the gap. Germline CDR1 MNHEY, CDR2 SVGEGT. The CDR3 protein is CASSSPNYLRTEAFL. The CDR3 DNA sequence: TGTGCCAGCAGTTCTCCTAATTATTTGCGCACTGAAGCTTTCCTT.

The rearrangement joins TRBV4-1 to TRBJ1-1; D might be TRBD1 (5 bases). This CDR3 contains 16 residues. V lost 3 bases, J lost 1 base, and 15 bases lay in between. Germline CDR1 is MGHRA and CDR2 is YSYEKL. Here the CDR3 reads CASSQTQAWANTEAFF. Written as DNA, the CDR3 is TGCGCCAGCAGCCAGACACAGGCATGGGCGAACACTGAAGCTTTCTTT.

This clonotype was recorded many times. The J gene is TRBJ1-5, the V gene TRBV2, with TRBD1 identical over 10 bases. J was trimmed by 3 bases and V by 5 bases; bases with no gene match: 7. The CDR3 loop spans 16 amino acids. The germline V gene encodes CDR1 SNHLY and CDR2 FYNNEI. CDR3 bases: TGTGCCAGCAGTCCCAGGACAGGGGGTATCAATCAGCCCCAGCATTTT. Its protein is CASSPRTGGINQPQHF. The full variable domain, with the rest looked up from reference TRBV2 and TRBJ1-5, is EPEVTQTPSHQVTQMGQEVILRCVPISNHLYFYWYRQILGQKVEFLVSFYNNEISEKSEIFDDQFSVERPDGSNFTLKIRSTKLEDSAMYFCASSPRTGGINQPQHFGDGTRLSIL.

This clonotype has just a few counts. V gene TRBV6-5 combines with J gene TRBJ2-7; 9 bases agree with TRBD2. V was pared by 2 bases and J by 3 bases, with 8 bases of the junction left unmatched. Germline CDR1 and CDR2: MNHEY and SVGAGI. The CDR3 extends over 16 amino acids. The CDR3 region is CASSYAAGGSLYEQYF. The CDR3 nucleotides are TGTGCCAGCAGTTACGCGGCGGGAGGGTCTCTCTACGAGCAGTACTTC.

This clonotype was observed a few times. The chain is built from TRBV2 and TRBJ2-3; 10 bases are shared with TRBD2. This CDR3 comprises 16 residues. The V gene end was trimmed by 6 bases and the J gene end by 0 bases; junction bases not matched to a gene: 6. Germline CDR1 reads SNHLY; CDR2 reads FYNNEI. The CDR3 region has the DNA TGTGCCAGCAGCGGAGAGCGGGGGGGCAGCACAGATACGCAGTATTTT. This encodes CASSGERGGSTDTQYF.

This clonotype was picked up one time. It may be a read error: a sequence one base away is much more abundant. The CDR3 DNA reads as TGCGCCAGCAGCTCATGCAGGCGGTCTGGGGCCAACGTCCTGACTTTC. This codes for CASSSCRRSGANVLTF. J is TRBJ2-6 and V is TRBV4-1; D is uncertain. The germline V gene encodes CDR1 MGHRA and CDR2 YSYEKL. There are 16 residues in the CDR3. V shed 5 bases and J shed 1 base, with 12 bases lying between them.

The rearrangement joins TRBV12-3 or TRBV12-4 to TRBJ1-3; D not certain. CDR3 length: 13 residues. Between the trimmed V and J ends, which lost 3 bases and 8 bases, there was a span of 11 bases. CDR3 nucleotide sequence: TGTGCCAGCAGTTTGACTGTCAGTGACACCATATATTTT. Amino acids: CASSLTVSDTIYF.

This clonotype occurred a few times. The chain links TRBV3-1 to TRBJ2-7, with 8 bases fitting TRBD1. The V and J ends lost 4 bases and 2 bases, in that order; junction bases with no gene match: 7. The CDR3 sequence is 15 residues long. The germline V gene encodes CDR1 LGHDT and CDR2 YNNKEL (reference sequence). The CDR3 DNA reads TGTGCCAGCAGCCCCCCCGACAGGGGCGCCTACGAGCAGTACTTC. Its protein product is CASSPPDRGAYEQYF.

The table lists this clonotype with many counts. This sequence joins TRBV6-5 and TRBJ2-7; D is tentatively TRBD1 or TRBD2 (7 bases each). CDR1 is MNHEY and CDR2 is SVGAGI in the germline V gene. Trimming removed 2 bases at V and 5 bases at J, with 13 bases between. This CDR3 spans 14 amino acids. The CDR3 is CASSYGRGQDEQYF. In DNA, the CDR3 is TGTGCCAGCAGTTACGGGAGGGGGCAGGACGAGCAGTACTTC.

This chain joins TRBV4-3 and TRBJ2-3, with D possibly being TRBD2 (6 bases). V gave up 0 bases and J gave up 8 bases, with 21 bases separating them. Germline loops: CDR1 LGHNA, CDR2 YSLEER. The CDR3 spans 17 residues. The DNA of the CDR3 is TGCGCCAGCAGCCAAGATCGGTACGGTCCATTGGGAGGTACGCAGTATTTT. It is translated as CASSQDRYGPLGGTQYF.

The table lists this clonotype with a few counts. This rearrangement joins TRBV7-2 to TRBJ2-1; 7 bases line up with TRBD2. There are 16 residues in the CDR3. From germline, CDR1 is SGHTA and CDR2 FQGNSA. V shed 0 bases, J shed 10 bases, and the junction held 12 bases outside the gene matches. The CDR3 region has the DNA TGTGCCAGCAGCTTAGCGATAGGGCTAGCGGTGGACGAGCAGTTCTTC. Its protein product is CASSLAIGLAVDEQFF. The variable domain in full, completed from reference TRBV7-2 and TRBJ2-1, reads GAGVSQSPSNKVTEKGKDVELRCDPISGHTALYWYRQSLGQGLEFLIYFQGNSAPDKSGLPSDRFSAERTGGSVSTLTIQRTQQEDSAVYLCASSLAIGLAVDEQFFGPGTRLTVL.

Regarding this clonotype: At one of its ends the junction is not consistent with the germline gene, which may arise from a read error. The V and J genes are TRBV9 and TRBJ1-4; D is undetermined. Per the germline V gene, CDR1 is SGDLS and CDR2 is YYNGEE. This CDR3 spans 14 amino acids. The CDR3 spells CASSESLAGGKLKF. The CDR3 DNA reads TGTGCCAGCAGCGAAAGCTTGGCCGGCGGAAAACTGAAATTT. The full variable domain, its missing parts supplied by reference TRBV9 and TRBJ1-4, is DSGVTQTPKHLITATGQRVTLRCSPRSGDLSVYWYQQSLDQGLQFLIQYYNGEERAKGNILERFSAQQFPDLHSELNLSSLELGDSALYFCASSESLAGGKLKFGSGTQLSVL.

The chain recombines TRBV4-1 with TRBJ1-4, with 7 positions matching TRBD1. The length of the CDR3 is 15 residues. Germline assignment: CDR1 MGHRA and CDR2 YSYEKL. Losses at the gene ends were 0 bases for V and 5 bases for J; bases not matched to a gene: 3. The CDR3 DNA is TGCGCCAGCAGCCAAGACGGGACAGAGAATGAAAAACTGTTTTTT. Translated: CASSQDGTENEKLFF.

The V gene is TRBV7-8, the J gene TRBJ2-1; no firm D call. The CDR3 extends over 14 amino acids. CDR1 is SGHVS, CDR2 FQNEAQ, per germline. Trimming left V 0 bases short and J 5 bases short, with 8 bases between. The CDR3 DNA sequence: TGTGCCAGCAGCTTAGCGACGGCACACAATGAGCAGTTCTTC. Residues: CASSLATAHNEQFF.

The J gene is TRBJ2-5, the V gene TRBV24-1, with 9 nucleotides matching TRBD1. Germline CDR1 reads KGHDR; CDR2 reads SFDVKD. J gave up 4 bases and V 4 bases, and 3 bases lay outside the gene matches. CDR3 size: 14 residues. The chain's CDR3 is CATSDRQGGETQYF. The CDR3 region has the DNA TGTGCCACCAGTGACCGACAGGGGGGAGAGACCCAGTACTTC.

The rearrangement links TRBV20-1 to TRBJ2-7; weak D call: TRBD1 (6 bases). Trimming left V 1 base short and J 3 bases short, with 16 bases between. CDR3 length: 15 amino acids. Germline CDR1 and CDR2: DFQATT and SNEGSKA (reference sequence). This CDR3 is CSARGVQGSDYEQYF. The CDR3 bases are TGCAGTGCTAGAGGGGTACAGGGTTCGGACTACGAGCAGTACTTC.

The chain employs TRBV20-1 and TRBJ2-7, with 8 nucleotides matching TRBD2. The CDR3 consists of 18 residues. Germline V gene sequence: CDR1 DFQATT, CDR2 SNEGSKA (reference sequence). Trimming took 4 bases from V and 0 from J; bases not matched to a gene: 17. CDR3 in amino acids: CSATERALLAASSYEQYF. The CDR3 DNA is TGCAGTGCTACCGAGCGGGCCTTACTAGCGGCAAGCTCCTACGAGCAGTACTTC.

This clonotype occurred a few times. V and J are TRBV5-4 and TRBJ2-7, with TRBD1 matching over 8 bases. J lost 2 bases, V lost 4 bases, and 5 bases had no gene match. The length of the CDR3 is 14 residues. CDR1 and CDR2 (germline): SGHNT, YYREEE (reference sequence). The CDR3 is CASSIPGGTYEQYF. The CDR3 region has the DNA TGTGCCAGCAGCATACCAGGGGGCACCTACGAGCAGTACTTC.

Concerning this clonotype: Given a much more abundant clone one base away, this may be a read error. The CDR3 bases are TGTGCCAGCAGCGTAGCGACTTTCACAGATACGCTGTATTTT. As protein: CASSVATFTDTLYF. This chain links TRBV9 with TRBJ2-3; no clear D. Germline V gene data show CDR1 as SGDLS and CDR2 as YYNGEE. There are 14 residues in the CDR3. Filled out from reference TRBV9 and TRBJ2-3, the complete variable domain reads DSGVTQTPKHLITATGQRVTLRCSPRSGDLSVYWYQQSLDQGLQFLIQYYNGEERAKGNILERFSAQQFPDLHSELNLSSLELGDSALYFCASSVATFTDTLYFGPGTRLTVL.

As regards this clonotype: Since a much larger clone is just one base distant, this may be a read error. J is TRBJ2-7 and V is TRBV6-6; 8 nucleotides match TRBD1. The CDR3 length is 13 residues. The germline V gene has CDR1 MNHNY and CDR2 SVGAGI (reference sequence). The CDR3 nucleotides are TGTGCCAGCAGTTATCAGGGGGCGGACGAGCAGTGCTTC. Translation gives CASSYQGADEQCF.

This clonotype was seen many times. This chain uses TRBV5-6 with TRBJ1-1; maybe TRBD1 (5 bases). CDR3 size: 14 residues. Trimming stripped 0 bases from V and 5 bases from J, with 11 bases between. From germline, CDR1 is SGHDT and CDR2 YYEEEE. The DNA of the CDR3 is TGTGCCAGCAGCTTGGCCCAGGGTTATACTGAAGCTTTCTTT. Amino acid sequence: CASSLAQGYTEAFF.

This sequence joins TRBV30 and TRBJ2-2; 7 bases are a match to TRBD1. In germline, CDR1 is GTSNPN, CDR2 SVGIG (reference sequence). The CDR3 spans 13 residues. V gave up 5 bases and J gave up 4 bases; unmatched junction bases: 4. The CDR3, as DNA: TGTGCCTGGGGGCCAGGGGGCACCGGGGAGCTGTTTTTT. This encodes CAWGPGGTGELFF.